A single sample is the source of the 18 T cell receptor beta chains below, sequenced in a study of blood T cell repertoires in COVID-19. TCRdb's copy holds only in-frame clones and misses some; the assay was immunoSEQ multiplex PCR. The repertoire holds 200,000 to 250,000 clones, with about 90% as singletons. The sequenced sample consisted of peripheral blood. The receptors shown here come from a man aged 30 to 39 with acute or convalescent COVID-19.

The rearrangement links TRBV14 to TRBJ2-3, with 7 nucleotides matching TRBD2. Germline CDR1 is SGHDN and CDR2 is FVKESK. CDR3 size: 14 residues. V dropped 7 bases and J dropped 1; count of bases not matched to a gene: 5. CDR3 loop: CASTQLAGTDTQYF. CDR3 in DNA: TGTGCCAGCACGCAGCTAGCGGGCACAGATACGCAGTATTTT.

The V call is TRBV27, the J call TRBJ2-7; 10 bases line up with TRBD1. Germline CDR1 reads MNHEY; CDR2 reads SMNVEV (reference sequence). This CDR3 has 16 residues. J lost 0 bases, V lost 5 bases, and 7 bases had no gene match. The CDR3 DNA is TGTGCCAGCAGTGTAAGACAGGGGGCGAGCTCCTACGAGCAGTACTTC. Its translation is CASSVRQGASSYEQYF.

V and J are TRBV5-4 and TRBJ1-2, with no clear D. Trimming cost V 0 bases and J 2 bases, with 17 bases left between them. There are 17 residues in the CDR3. Per germline, CDR1 SGHNT and CDR2 YYREEE (reference sequence). CDR3 coding DNA: TGTGCCAGCAGCTTGGATGTTGGAGGGATCAAGAACTATGGCTACACCTTC. It translates to CASSLDVGGIKNYGYTF.

The V call is TRBV27, the J call TRBJ2-1, with 8 bases aligning to TRBD2. Germline CDR1 and CDR2: MNHEY and SMNVEV (reference sequence). This CDR3 has 17 amino acids. With 2 bases clipped from V and 4 bases from J, the junction kept 10 bases outside the gene matches. CDR3 DNA: TGTGCCAGCAGTTTAGACCCTCGGGGGGGCTATTACAATGAGCAGTTCTTC. As protein: CASSLDPRGGYYNEQFF.

The rearrangement uses TRBV7-3 and TRBJ2-5; tentatively, D is TRBD2 (5 bases). In germline, CDR1 is SGHTA, CDR2 FQGTGA. The CDR3 is 13 amino acids. Trimming took 4 bases from V and 4 from J, leaving 10 bases between them. CDR3 sequence (DNA): TGTGCCAGCAGCTCTGGACTTTCAGAGACCCAGTACTTC. This codes for CASSSGLSETQYF.

The rearrangement uses TRBV14 and TRBJ1-4; no clear D gene. The CDR3 runs 13 residues. The germline V and J ends were trimmed by 2 bases and 5 bases, with 6 bases remaining between them. Germline V gene data show CDR1 as SGHDN and CDR2 as FVKESK. The CDR3 loop reads CASSQQLNEKLFF. The CDR3 bases are TGTGCCAGCAGCCAACAACTGAATGAAAAACTGTTTTTT. The full variable domain, with the rest looked up from reference TRBV14 and TRBJ1-4, is EAGVTQFPSHSVIEKGQTVTLRCDPISGHDNLYWYRRVMGKEIKFLLHFVKESKQDESGMPNNRFLAERTGGTYSTLKVQPAELEDSGVYFCASSQQLNEKLFFGSGTQLSVL.

V gene TRBV3-1 (or the pseudogene TRBV3-2) combines with J gene TRBJ2-2; the D is unclear. Trimming removed 2 bases at V and 2 bases at J, with 3 bases between. CDR1 and CDR2 from the germline V gene are LGHDT and YNNKEL (reference sequence). CDR3 length: 13 amino acids. The DNA for the CDR3 is TGTGCCAGCAGCCAACCTAACACCGGGGAGCTGTTTTTT. It is translated as CASSQPNTGELFF.

In this sample, this clone turned up once. The rearrangement joins TRBV30 to TRBJ1-6, with 11 bases lining up with TRBD1. Germline values: CDR1 GTSNPN, CDR2 SVGIG (reference sequence). J gave up 11 bases and V 0 bases, and 6 bases lay outside the gene matches. The CDR3 is made up of 15 amino acids. The CDR3 here is CAWSVPGTGGTPLHF. The CDR3 DNA follows: TGTGCCTGGAGTGTACCGGGGACAGGGGGGACACCCCTCCACTTT.

The chain has TRBV7-9 and TRBJ2-7; 10 bases are shared with TRBD1. The CDR3 spans 16 residues. The V and J ends lost 2 bases and 1 base, in that order; junction bases with no gene match: 5. From germline, CDR1 is SEHNR and CDR2 FQNEAQ (reference sequence). The CDR3 spells CASSLLGQGQSYEQYF. The CDR3 coding sequence is TGTGCCAGCAGCTTACTGGGACAGGGGCAATCCTACGAGCAGTACTTC.

V gene TRBV27 combines with J gene TRBJ1-2; a weak D match, TRBD1 (6 bases). Germline CDR1 and CDR2: MNHEY and SMNVEV (reference sequence). This CDR3 has 14 residues. Trimming removed 0 bases from V and 3 bases from J, with 8 bases in between. CDR3 amino acids: CASSLSGGDYGYTF. The CDR3 DNA follows: TGTGCCAGCAGTTTATCAGGGGGTGACTATGGCTACACCTTC.

V gene TRBV6-5 combines with J gene TRBJ2-6; the D is unclear. The germline V gene encodes CDR1 MNHEY and CDR2 SVGAGI. V was clipped by 6 bases and J by 2 bases, with 11 bases between them. The length of the CDR3 is 15 residues. The CDR3 DNA follows: TGTGCCAGCAGCTCCTATCGGGCTGGGGCCAACGTCCTGACTTTC. Translation: CASSSYRAGANVLTF.

The chain links TRBV9 to TRBJ2-2; D possibly corresponds to TRBD1 (5 bases). The germline V and J ends were trimmed by 4 bases and 3 bases, with 19 bases remaining between them. This CDR3 spans 17 amino acids. The germline V gene has CDR1 SGDLS and CDR2 YYNGEE. CDR3 residues: CASSPMVNRRYTGELFF. The CDR3 DNA is TGTGCCAGCAGCCCTATGGTGAACAGGCGGTACACCGGGGAGCTGTTTTTT.

This clone has a single count. The J gene is TRBJ2-7, the V gene TRBV28; a possible D gene is TRBD2 (5 bases). Germline V gives CDR1 MDHEN, CDR2 SYDVKM. The CDR3 runs 13 residues. V was shortened by 11 bases and J by 1 base, with 15 bases between the two germline ends. CDR3 in amino acids: CAARTRDSYEQYF. The CDR3, as DNA: TGTGCCGCCAGAACCCGGGATTCCTACGAGCAGTACTTC.

On this clone: Other DNA sequences of this sample code for an identical CDR3. The CDR3 DNA is TGTGCCAGCAGTTCGACAGGTTTGAACACTGAAGCTTTCTTT. Encoded protein: CASSSTGLNTEAFF. This sequence joins TRBV28 and TRBJ1-1, with TRBD1 as a possible D gene (6 bases). CDR3 length: 14 amino acids. Germline CDR1 MDHEN, CDR2 SYDVKM. V lost 4 bases, J lost 0 bases, and 9 bases lay in between.

This clone has more than one count but fewer than ten. The chain employs TRBV2 and TRBJ2-1; 11 nucleotides line up with TRBD2. Trimming took 5 bases from V and 9 from J; bases not matched to a gene: 9. Germline CDR1 and CDR2: SNHLY and FYNNEI. The CDR3 has 15 residues. CDR3 coding DNA: TGTGCCAGCAGTCGTTTAGCGGGAGGGGGGGTTGAGCAGTTCTTC. It is translated as CASSRLAGGGVEQFF.

The chain carries TRBV7-3 and TRBJ2-5, with TRBD1 matching over 7 bases. V was pared by 6 bases and J by 4 bases, with 5 bases of the junction left unmatched. The germline V gene has CDR1 SGHTA and CDR2 FQGTGA. The CDR3 is 13 residues long. CDR3: CASSGAGGETQYF. Written as DNA, the CDR3 is TGTGCCAGCAGTGGGGCAGGGGGAGAGACCCAGTACTTC.

The chain links TRBV4-1 to TRBJ1-2; 9 bases are shared with TRBD1. The CDR3 extends over 16 amino acids. Germline CDR1 and CDR2: MGHRA and YSYEKL. Trimming at V came to 2 bases and at J to 7 bases, leaving 11 bases not matched to a gene. CDR3 residues: CASSQYAGTGRAGYTF. CDR3 nucleotides: TGCGCCAGCAGCCAATATGCCGGGACAGGGAGGGCTGGCTACACCTTC.

As regards this clone: Other DNA sequences in this specimen translate into the identical CDR3. V is TRBV18 and J is TRBJ2-7; D perhaps matches TRBD2 (5 bases). The V end lost 2 bases, the J end lost 3 bases, and 5 bases lay between the germline ends. Looked up from germline, CDR1 is KGHSH and CDR2 is LQKENI. The CDR3 has 12 amino acids. The CDR3 nucleotides read TGTGCCAGCTCACCAGGAGGCTACGAGCAGTACTTC. This codes for CASSPGGYEQYF.